This paragraph covers one TCR beta chain sequence. What it binds is unknown. As for treatment: roughly 10-day PBMC culture with coronavirus spike peptide pools or control peptides (ViraFEST assay). The sample belongs to a study of vaccination and CD4 T cells after COVID-19. The CDR3 consists of 14 residues. The germline CDR1 and CDR2 sequences are SQVTM and ANQGSEA. Trimming removed 4 bases from V and 1 base from J; junction bases left unmatched: 3. The Oncomine TCR Beta short-read assay generated sequence data from the DNA of cultured CD4+ T cells. Genomic DNA was isolated from CD4+ T cells that had been cultured. TCRdb passed the PCR reads through MiXCR, listing each CDR3 protein once. The sample holds almost 20,000 distinct CDR3 sequences, approximately 44% seen once.

The TCR sequence derives from a human donor who had recovered from COVID-19. Sequenced material: CD4+ T cells from blood, cultured in vitro, taken after SARS-CoV-2 vaccination. V gene TRBV29-1 combines with J gene TRBJ2-2; 7 bases align to TRBD1. CDR3 sequence reads: CSVVAGGNTGELFF. The CDR3, as DNA: TGCAGCGTTGTAGCAGGGGGGAACACCGGGGAGCTGTTTTTT.